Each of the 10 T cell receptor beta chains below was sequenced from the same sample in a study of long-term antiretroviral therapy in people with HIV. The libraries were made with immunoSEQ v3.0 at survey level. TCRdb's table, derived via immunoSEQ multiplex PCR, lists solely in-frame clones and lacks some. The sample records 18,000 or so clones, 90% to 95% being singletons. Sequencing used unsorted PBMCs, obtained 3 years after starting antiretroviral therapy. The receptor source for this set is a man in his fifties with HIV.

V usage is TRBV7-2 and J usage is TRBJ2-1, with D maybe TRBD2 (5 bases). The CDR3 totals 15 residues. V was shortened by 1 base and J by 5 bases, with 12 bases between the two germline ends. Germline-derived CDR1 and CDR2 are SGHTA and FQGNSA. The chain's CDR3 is CASSLGHSGDNEQFF. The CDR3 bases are TGTGCCAGCAGCTTAGGGCATTCCGGGGACAATGAGCAGTTCTTC.

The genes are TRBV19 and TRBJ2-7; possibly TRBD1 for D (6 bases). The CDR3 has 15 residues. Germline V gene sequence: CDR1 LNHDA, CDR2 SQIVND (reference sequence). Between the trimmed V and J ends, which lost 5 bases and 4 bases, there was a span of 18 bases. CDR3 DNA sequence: TGTGCCAGTAGTCCGGATCCAGGGGTAGTTTACGAGCAGTACTTC. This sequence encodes CASSPDPGVVYEQYF.

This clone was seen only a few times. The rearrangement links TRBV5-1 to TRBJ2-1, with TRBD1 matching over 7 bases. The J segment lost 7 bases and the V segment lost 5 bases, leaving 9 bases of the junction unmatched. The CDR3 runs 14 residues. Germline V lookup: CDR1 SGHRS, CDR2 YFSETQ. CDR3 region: CASSTGQEINEQFF. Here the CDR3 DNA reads TGCGCCAGCAGTACCGGACAGGAGATAAATGAGCAGTTCTTC.

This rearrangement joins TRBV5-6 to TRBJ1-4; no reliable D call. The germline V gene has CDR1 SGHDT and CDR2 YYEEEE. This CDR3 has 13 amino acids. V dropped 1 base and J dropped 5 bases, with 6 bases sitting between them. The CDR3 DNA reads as TGTGCCAGCAGCTTGTTGGCCAATGAAAAACTGTTTTTT. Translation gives CASSLLANEKLFF.

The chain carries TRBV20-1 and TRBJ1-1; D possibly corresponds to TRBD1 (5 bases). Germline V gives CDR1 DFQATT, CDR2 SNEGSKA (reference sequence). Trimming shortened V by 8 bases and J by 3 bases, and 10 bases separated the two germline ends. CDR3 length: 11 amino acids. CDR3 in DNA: TGCAGTTTACAGGTTTACACTGAAGCTTTCTTT. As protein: CSLQVYTEAFF.

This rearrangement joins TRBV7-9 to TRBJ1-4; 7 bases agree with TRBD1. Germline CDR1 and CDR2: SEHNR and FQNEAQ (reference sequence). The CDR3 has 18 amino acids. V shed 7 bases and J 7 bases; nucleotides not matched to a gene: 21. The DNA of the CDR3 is TGTGCCAGCATCAATGCCCCAGGTGAAGGGACAGACTTTGAAAAACTGTTTTTT. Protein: CASINAPGEGTDFEKLFF.

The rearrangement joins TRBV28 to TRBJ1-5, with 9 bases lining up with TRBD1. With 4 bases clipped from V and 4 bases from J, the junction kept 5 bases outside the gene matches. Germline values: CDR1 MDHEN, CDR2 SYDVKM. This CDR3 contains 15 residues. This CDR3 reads CASSSGQGRNQPQHF. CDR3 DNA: TGTGCCAGCAGTTCGGGACAGGGACGAAATCAGCCCCAGCATTTT.

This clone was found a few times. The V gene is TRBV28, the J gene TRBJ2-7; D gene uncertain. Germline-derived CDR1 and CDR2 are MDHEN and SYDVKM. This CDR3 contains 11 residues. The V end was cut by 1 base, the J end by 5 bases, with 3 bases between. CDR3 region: CASSLSHEQYF. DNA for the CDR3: TGTGCCAGCAGTTTATCACACGAGCAGTACTTC.

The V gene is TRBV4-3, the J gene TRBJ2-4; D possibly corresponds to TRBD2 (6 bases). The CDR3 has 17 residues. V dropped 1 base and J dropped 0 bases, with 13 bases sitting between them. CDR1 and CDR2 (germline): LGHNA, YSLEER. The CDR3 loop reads CASSQGWGELAKNIQYF. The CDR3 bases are TGCGCCAGCAGCCAAGGATGGGGGGAGCTAGCCAAAAACATTCAGTACTTC.

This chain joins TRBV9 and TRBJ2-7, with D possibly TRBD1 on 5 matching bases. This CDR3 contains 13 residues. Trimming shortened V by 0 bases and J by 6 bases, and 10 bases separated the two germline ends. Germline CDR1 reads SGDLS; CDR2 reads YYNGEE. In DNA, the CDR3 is TGTGCCAGCAGCGTAGAAGGGGTCGGCGAGCAGTACTTC. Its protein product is CASSVEGVGEQYF.